These 8 T cell receptor beta chains originate from one sample sequenced in a study of cytomegalovirus exposure and HLA in healthy donors. Only in-frame clones appear in the TCRdb table, and some are missing; sequencing was by immunoSEQ multiplex PCR. Counted here are about 250,000 clones, less than 90% occurring once; the ten biggest clones make up 12%. The sequenced sample was PBMCs. The receptors derive from a man aged 18 to 30 in good health and CMV-seropositive.

The chain employs TRBV5-1 and TRBJ1-1; D is uncertain. Trimming shortened V by 0 bases and J by 2 bases, and 14 bases separated the two germline ends. CDR3 length: 16 residues. The germline V gene encodes CDR1 SGHRS and CDR2 YFSETQ. The CDR3 nucleotides read TGCGCCAGCAGCTTGGCCAAGGGTGGTGGTAACACTGAAGCTTTCTTT. Translating gives CASSLAKGGGNTEAFF.

The table lists this clone with a few counts. The rearrangement joins TRBV7-2 to TRBJ2-1; no clear D. Germline CDR1 reads SGHTA; CDR2 reads FQGNSA. This CDR3 is built from 15 residues. Trimming took 1 base from V and 4 from J, leaving 11 bases between them. The CDR3: CASSLGGARYNEQFF. The CDR3 nucleotides read TGTGCCAGCAGCTTAGGAGGAGCGCGGTACAATGAGCAGTTCTTC.

This clone came up once. V usage is TRBV5-1 and J usage is TRBJ1-1; unclear D gene. The CDR3 has 13 amino acids. Trimming cost V 0 bases and J 0 bases, with 3 bases left between them. The germline CDR1 and CDR2 sequences are SGHRS and YFSETQ. The CDR3 DNA is TGCGCCAGCAGCTTGGCCTTGAACACTGAAGCTTTCTTT. Residues: CASSLALNTEAFF.

This clone was detected only a few times. This chain uses TRBV7-9 with TRBJ1-3, with TRBD1 matching over 10 bases. Germline-derived CDR1 and CDR2 are SEHNR and FQNEAQ (reference sequence). V lost 3 bases to trimming and J lost 4 bases; unmatched junction nucleotides: 3. This CDR3 region has 15 residues. CDR3 nucleotides: TGTGCCAGCAGCTTGACAGGGGGCGAAGGAAACACCATATATTTT. Translated: CASSLTGGEGNTIYF.

This chain connects TRBV28 to TRBJ2-7, with 8 bases that match TRBD1. Germline V gene sequence: CDR1 MDHEN, CDR2 SYDVKM. V gave up 5 bases and J gave up 3 bases; unmatched junction bases: 6. The CDR3 contains 14 residues. This CDR3 is CASSHGTGGYEQYF. The CDR3 DNA sequence: TGTGCCAGCAGTCACGGAACAGGGGGCTACGAGCAGTACTTC.

Comments on this clone: Additional DNA sequences in this sample encode the identical CDR3. The chain carries TRBV5-1 and TRBJ1-2, with no clear D. With 0 bases removed from V and 4 bases from J, the gap between germline ends came to 4 bases. This CDR3 comprises 12 residues. Germline V gene data show CDR1 as SGHRS and CDR2 as YFSETQ. The CDR3 loop reads CASSLESYGYTF. The CDR3 nucleotides read TGCGCCAGCAGCTTGGAGAGCTATGGCTACACCTTC.

CDR3: CASSVGRNGYTF. For the CDR3, the DNA is TGTGCCAGCAGTGTCGGACGGAATGGCTACACCTTC. The chain links TRBV28 to TRBJ1-2; D unclear. Per the germline V gene, CDR1 is MDHEN and CDR2 is SYDVKM. The CDR3 consists of 12 residues. V shed 5 bases and J shed 6 bases, with 10 bases lying between them.

The rearrangement links TRBV7-9 to TRBJ2-7; TRBD2 matches 7 bases. The CDR3 length is 15 residues. CDR1 and CDR2 (germline): SEHNR, FQNEAQ (reference sequence). V lost 5 bases to trimming and J lost 2 bases; unmatched junction nucleotides: 9. For the CDR3, the DNA is TGTGCCAGCAGCCGACCGGGAGGAACCCCCTACGAGCAGTACTTC. It specifies CASSRPGGTPYEQYF.